The 14 T cell receptor beta chains below come from one sample, sequenced in a study of siplizumab effects on memory and regulatory T cells. Method: immunoSEQ multiplex PCR; TCRdb's copy keeps in-frame clones and lacks some. In the table there are tens of thousands of clones, about nine tenths of which are singletons. Material: Tregs sorted from blood. All receptors derive from a human donor in good health.

This rearrangement joins TRBV4-1 to TRBJ2-2; 10 bases fit TRBD2. With 3 bases clipped from V and 8 bases from J, the junction kept 9 bases outside the gene matches. CDR1 and CDR2 from the germline V gene are MGHRA and YSYEKL. The CDR3 is 16 amino acids. CDR3 nucleotides: TGCGCCAGCAGCCATGGACTAGCGGCCCTGGAGGGGGAGCTGTTTTTT. As protein: CASSHGLAALEGELFF.

This rearrangement joins TRBV2 to TRBJ2-1; D may be TRBD2 (6 bases). The CDR3 is 16 amino acids. Germline V lookup: CDR1 SNHLY, CDR2 FYNNEI. V gave up 8 bases and J gave up 0 bases, with 17 bases separating them. CDR3 residues: CASPSAHPSSYNEQFF. CDR3 in DNA: TGTGCCAGCCCTAGCGCCCATCCGAGCTCCTACAATGAGCAGTTCTTC. The entire variable domain, with the rest obtained from reference TRBV2 and TRBJ2-1, is as follows: EPEVTQTPSHQVTQMGQEVILRCVPISNHLYFYWYRQILGQKVEFLVSFYNNEISEKSEIFDDQFSVERPDGSNFTLKIRSTKLEDSAMYFCASPSAHPSSYNEQFFGPGTRLTVL.

There are many counts of this clone. V gene TRBV5-4 combines with J gene TRBJ2-3; D perhaps matches TRBD2 (5 bases). Trimming shortened V by 3 bases and J by 3 bases, and 8 bases separated the two germline ends. The germline CDR1 and CDR2 sequences are SGHNT and YYREEE (reference sequence). This CDR3 comprises 13 residues. The CDR3: CASSYRGTDTQYF. The CDR3 DNA is TGTGCCAGCAGCTACCGGGGTACAGATACGCAGTATTTT.

The gene calls are TRBV2 and TRBJ2-5; 7 bases match TRBD1. The trim removed 5 bases at V and 3 bases at J, leaving 3 bases unmatched. CDR1 is SNHLY, CDR2 FYNNEI, per germline. The CDR3 consists of 13 residues. DNA of the CDR3: TGTGCCAGCAGTAAGACAGGGAAAGAGACCCAGTACTTC. Protein: CASSKTGKETQYF.

The chain employs TRBV29-1 and TRBJ2-7; D is uncertain. Trimming left V 3 bases short and J 6 bases short, with 9 bases between. The CDR3 sequence is 11 residues long. Per the germline V gene, CDR1 is SQVTM and CDR2 is ANQGSEA. CDR3 sequence (DNA): TGCAGCGTTGACCTCCGGGCCGAGCAGTACTTC. This encodes CSVDLRAEQYF.

The V gene is TRBV10-2, the J gene TRBJ2-3; no reliable D call. Germline CDR1 WSHSY, CDR2 SAAADI. Deletions cut 4 bases from V and 4 bases from J, with 15 bases between. The CDR3 runs to 15 residues. The CDR3 spells CASSGGLVSSDTQYF. CDR3 DNA: TGCGCCAGCAGTGGAGGCTTGGTTTCATCAGATACGCAGTATTTT.

This clone was detected only once. The chain combines TRBV28 with TRBJ1-4, with TRBD1 matching 7 bases. Germline values: CDR1 MDHEN, CDR2 SYDVKM. V was pared by 7 bases and J by 1 base, with 6 bases of the junction left unmatched. The CDR3 contains 15 residues. DNA of the CDR3: TGTGCCAGCAAACAGGGGAGGGTAACTAATGAAAAACTGTTTTTT. Its protein product is CASKQGRVTNEKLFF. Supplemented by reference TRBV28 and TRBJ1-4, the full variable domain reads DVKVTQSSRYLVKRTGEKVFLECVQDMDHENMFWYRQDPGLGLRLIYFSYDVKMKEKGDIPEGYSVSREKKERFSLILESASTNQTSMYLCASKQGRVTNEKLFFGSGTQLSVL.

The DNA of the CDR3 is TGCGCCAGCAGCTTGGGGCAGGTTTTTGGCTACGAGCAGTACTTC. It yields the protein CASSLGQVFGYEQYF. V gene TRBV5-1 combines with J gene TRBJ2-7; D gene uncertain. Trimming removed 0 bases at V and 3 bases at J, with 13 bases between. The CDR3 has 15 amino acids. The germline V gene encodes CDR1 SGHRS and CDR2 YFSETQ.

The chain combines TRBV6-5 with TRBJ1-5, with D perhaps matching TRBD1 (5 bases). Trimming cost V 7 bases and J 4 bases, with 17 bases left between them. The germline V gene has CDR1 MNHEY and CDR2 SVGAGI. There are 15 residues in the CDR3. CDR3 nucleotide sequence: TGTGCCAGCACCCCCCGGACGACAGTTAATCAGCCCCAGCATTTT. Amino acids: CASTPRTTVNQPQHF.

The V gene is TRBV5-1, the J gene TRBJ2-5, with a tentative D call TRBD2 (5 bases). The CDR3 spans 12 residues. V was clipped by 4 bases and J by 5 bases, with 9 bases between them. Per the germline V gene, CDR1 is SGHRS and CDR2 is YFSETQ. In DNA, the CDR3 is TGCGCCAGCAGCCTGAGAGGGGAGACCCAGTACTTC. This translates into CASSLRGETQYF.

This clone was observed a few times. The chain links TRBV5-6 to TRBJ1-2; 7 bases match TRBD1. Germline values: CDR1 SGHDT, CDR2 YYEEEE. The CDR3 has 13 amino acids. V was clipped by 4 bases and J by 2 bases; unmatched bases: 2. The CDR3 DNA is TGTGCCAGCAGCAGGGGACAGAACTATGGCTACACCTTC. Its protein product is CASSRGQNYGYTF.

J is TRBJ2-1 and V is TRBV7-2; 8 bases map to TRBD1. V shed 3 bases, J shed 10 bases, and the junction held 8 bases outside the gene matches. The CDR3 runs to 14 residues. Germline CDR1 is SGHTA and CDR2 is FQGNSA. This CDR3 is CASSFGQGLKEQFF. The CDR3 DNA is TGTGCCAGCAGCTTTGGACAGGGCCTAAAGGAGCAGTTCTTC.

V is TRBV7-2 and J is TRBJ2-7; D is perhaps TRBD2 (6 bases). Trimming removed 3 bases at V and 0 bases at J, with 6 bases between. Per germline, CDR1 SGHTA and CDR2 FQGNSA. The CDR3 totals 13 residues. Written as DNA, the CDR3 is TGTGCCAGCAGCTTCGGGGGCTCCTACGAGCAGTACTTC. The encoded protein is CASSFGGSYEQYF.

The chain employs TRBV29-1 and TRBJ2-1; D gene unclear. Trimming took off 5 bases at V and 9 bases at J, with 17 bases between the two ends. CDR3 length: 13 amino acids. The germline V gene has CDR1 SQVTM and CDR2 ANQGSEA. Here the CDR3 reads CSVHGLLYPEQFF. CDR3 bases: TGCAGCGTTCACGGGCTCTTGTATCCTGAGCAGTTCTTC.